The subject of this entry is one T cell receptor beta chain. The antigen remains unidentified. The source of the sample is a study of post-analysis software for immune sequencing data. Study summary: Patients with relapsing-remitting, secondary progressive and progressive-relapsing multiple sclerosis courses were all represented. Study results and limitations: Controls had lower frequencies than patients of 4 or 5 TRBV segments, which included TRBV5-6, TRBV5-1 and TRBV20-1. Samples prepared in the same batch strongly co-clustered by F measure.

The CDR3 totals 14 residues. The V end was cut by 0 bases, the J end by 4 bases, with 9 bases between. CDR1 is WSHSY, CDR2 SAAADI, per germline. TCR beta libraries were prepared from cDNA with unique molecular identifiers. TCRdb re-derived calls from the PCR reads in MiXCR, one entry per CDR3 protein. Of 150,000 to 200,000 distinct CDR3 sequences listed, about 37% were seen once; the top ten hold 25% to 35%. The source material was blood, sampled after autologous hematopoietic stem cell transplantation. The chain employs TRBV10-2 and TRBJ2-5; possibly TRBD1 for D (6 bases). The clonotype comes from a girl aged 10-17 years with multiple sclerosis. The CDR3 here is CASSESNRVETQYF. The CDR3 nucleotides read TGCGCCAGCAGTGAGTCGAACAGGGTAGAGACCCAGTACTTC.